This T cell receptor beta chain was obtained from a study of graft-versus-host responses after intestinal transplantation. Study-wide background: Each of the recipients got a multivisceral, liver-intestinal, or isolated intestinal transplant. Induction with anti-thymocyte globulin, then tacrolimus and steroids for three to four years, was given to all recipients.

About this clone itself: Its specificity is unknown.

Study observations and caveats: Early declines in HvG clones that occurred post-transplant were associated with peak circulating GvH clone levels. The recipient marrow held GvH clones, and some of them showed up first in ileum or blood.

Tissue processing of the graft released intraepithelial and lamina propria lymphocytes from it. TCRdb's table, derived via immunoSEQ multiplex PCR, lists solely in-frame clones and lacks some. The sample carries 60,000 to 70,000 clones, about 89% recorded once. The sequence was obtained from a human patient who received an intestinal transplant, so some T cells may come from the graft donor. Sequenced material: ileum tissue, taken roughly 54 weeks after transplant.

In DNA, the CDR3 is TGTGCCAGCAGCGTAGGAGCCAGGGTGGAAAACGAGCAGTACTTC. Translated, it gives CASSVGARVENEQYF. V is TRBV9 and J is TRBJ2-7, with TRBD1 as a possible D gene (5 bases). CDR1 is SGDLS, CDR2 YYNGEE, per germline. Trimming stripped 0 bases from V and 5 bases from J, with 15 bases between. The CDR3 loop spans 15 amino acids.